This is a list of T cell receptor beta chains from one sample in a study of control samples from healthy donors and cancer patients. Using immunoSEQ multiplex PCR, the repertoire was profiled, and TCRdb retains in-frame clones only, with some absent. The sample has approximately 110,000 clones; around nine tenths are singletons. Sequenced material: blood. The receptor source for this set is a human donor in good health. The donor label of this sample is uncertain. CDR3s include the opening cysteine and the closing phenylalanine or tryptophan. A D gene is named only where the DNA matches it firmly. Some rows mark clone size as missing; the rest say once, few, many or name a class of expanded clone.

d_call	clone_size	j_call	v_call	cdr3_nt	cdr3_aa
NA	few	TRBJ2-7	TRBV10-1	TGCGCCAGCAGTGAGTCCTACGAGCAGTACTTC	CASSESYEQYF
NA	NA	TRBJ1-1	TRBV7-9	TGTGCCAGCAGCTTAGCGTTTATCTCAGGGTTGAACACTGAAGCTTTCTTT	CASSLAFISGLNTEAFF
NA	NA	TRBJ1-5	TRBV2	TGTGCCAGCCGACACGGAGGGGGCAATCAGCCCCAGCATTTT	CASRHGGGNQPQHF
NA	NA	TRBJ2-2	TRBV5-1	TGCGCCAGCAGCTATGAACAGGGAGGCGGGGAGCTGTTTTTT	CASSYEQGGGELFF
TRBD1	NA	TRBJ1-1	TRBV2	TGTGCCATCAAGCAAAGGGGGCAAGGGGAAGCTTTCTTT	CAIKQRGQGEAFF
NA	NA	TRBJ1-1	TRBV13	TGTGCCAGCAGCTTAGGTGTTAGGGGGAACACTGAAGCTTTCTTT	CASSLGVRGNTEAFF
TRBD2	NA	TRBJ2-2	TRBV6-2/TRBV6-3	TGTGCCAGCAGTTACTCGGCCTCGGGGGGGCCGACCGGGGAGCTGTTTTTT	CASSYSASGGPTGELFF
NA	NA	TRBJ1-3	TRBV30	TGTGCCTGGCGCCGAGGGTACTCTGGAAACACCATATATTTT	CAWRRGYSGNTIYF
NA	NA	TRBJ1-2	TRBV5-4	TGTGCCAGCAGCTTTTTCCCCCAGGGAGAGTTTGGCTATGGCTACACCTTC	CASSFFPQGEFGYGYTF
NA	NA	TRBJ2-7	TRBV19	TGTGCCAGTAGTAACTTAGGACGACGGACCGCTAGGGACTACGAGCAGTACTTC	CASSNLGRRTARDYEQYF
NA	NA	TRBJ1-1	TRBV30	TGTGCCTGGAGTTTGCGGGACACTGAAGCTTTCTTT	CAWSLRDTEAFF
NA	NA	TRBJ2-5	TRBV5-1	TGCGCCAGCAGCAAGGACCTGACTGAGACCCAGTACTTC	CASSKDLTETQYF
TRBD1	NA	TRBJ2-7	TRBV7-8	TGTGCCAGCAGCTTAGACGGGACAGATACCTACGAGCAGTACTTC	CASSLDGTDTYEQYF
TRBD1	few	TRBJ1-4	TRBV6-5	TGTGCCAGCAGTAAGGGGGCAGGGAGTGAAAAACTGTTTTTT	CASSKGAGSEKLFF
TRBD1	NA	TRBJ2-1	TRBV30	TGTGCCTGGAACGGACAGGGGGGACAGTTCTTC	CAWNGQGGQFF
TRBD1	NA	TRBJ2-5	TRBV16	TGTGCCAGCAGCCAATCGACAGGGGGCCAAGAGACCCAGTACTTC	CASSQSTGGQETQYF
TRBD1	once	TRBJ2-7	TRBV6-5	TGTGCCAGCAGTTACGGGACAGGTACTTGGTACGAGCAGTACTTC	CASSYGTGTWYEQYF
TRBD1	NA	TRBJ1-2	TRBV25-1	TGTGCCAGCAGTTACGGGACAGGGAACTATGGCTACACCTTC	CASSYGTGNYGYTF
NA	NA	TRBJ2-5	TRBV28	TGTGCCAGCAGCCCGCTGGACAGTAAAGAGACCCAGTACTTC	CASSPLDSKETQYF
NA	NA	TRBJ1-1	TRBV5-1	TGCGCCAGCGGCAGGGAGTTAGGCACTGAAGCTTTCTTT	CASGRELGTEAFF
TRBD1	NA	TRBJ1-1	TRBV29-1	TGCAGCGTAAGGGACAGGTGGGGGACTGAAGCTTTCTTT	CSVRDRWGTEAFF
NA	NA	TRBJ1-4	TRBV7-2	TGTGCCAGCAGCTTTGTATTTGGTGAAAAACTGTTTTTT	CASSFVFGEKLFF
NA	NA	TRBJ1-1	TRBV7-7	TGTGCTAGCAGCTTATCATCAGGGACTGAAGCTTTCTTT	CASSLSSGTEAFF
NA	NA	TRBJ1-1	TRBV29-1	TGCAGCGCTCTGCAAATAGCGGAAGCTTTCTTT	CSALQIAEAFF
NA	NA	TRBJ2-2	TRBV30	TGTGCCTGGAGTCGGACAGCCACCGGGGAGCTGTTTTTT	CAWSRTATGELFF
NA	once	TRBJ2-7	TRBV12-3/TRBV12-4	TGTGCCAGCAGTCCCTTAAGCCTCGAGCAGTACTTC	CASSPLSLEQYF
NA	once	TRBJ1-3	TRBV6-1	TGTGCCAGCAGTGAAACGTCTACCATATATTTT	CASSETSTIYF
NA	NA	TRBJ2-1	TRBV20-1	TGCAGTGCTAGGTCGAGTAATGAGCAGTTCTTC	CSARSSNEQFF
NA	NA	TRBJ2-2	TRBV5-5	TGTGCCAGCAGCTTGGGGCTGGGCTCGAACACCGGGGAGCTGTTTTTT	CASSLGLGSNTGELFF
NA	NA	TRBJ2-5	TRBV25-1	TGTGCCAGCAGTGACGATCCGGCACTCGACGAAGAGACCCAGTACTTC	CASSDDPALDEETQYF
NA	NA	TRBJ1-1	TRBV27	TGTGCCAGCAGTTTATGGACGGAATCTGAAGCTTTCTTT	CASSLWTESEAFF
NA	NA	TRBJ2-3	TRBV14	TGTGCCAGCAGCCAACAGGTAGATACGCAGTATTTT	CASSQQVDTQYF
NA	NA	TRBJ2-7	TRBV6-5	TGTGCCAGCAGTTACTCCGCGAGTCCCTACGAGCAGTACTTC	CASSYSASPYEQYF